This TCR beta chain was profiled in a study of neurological immune-mediated disorders. CDR3 size: 16 residues. CDR1 MNHEY and CDR2 SVGAGI come from the germline V gene. V shed 6 bases and J 4 bases; nucleotides not matched to a gene: 5. This clonotype occurred many times. The antigen remains unidentified. The cDNA came from 5'RACE with 10-nucleotide random UMIs. TCRdb reanalysed the 5' RACE reads using MiXCR and keeps one entry per CDR3 protein. The data contain approximately 30,000 distinct CDR3 sequences, 21% of them singletons. Whole-study results and caveats: Because no CDR3 amino acid sequences were shared across subjects by expanded clones, private repertoires were suggested in all groups.

The sample was PBMCs. The receptor was isolated from a woman aged 60-70 years in good health. The J gene is TRBJ2-1, the V gene TRBV6-5; 14 bases map to TRBD2. CDR3 loop: CASSLGLAGVYNEQFF. CDR3 bases: TGTGCCAGCAGCCTGGGACTAGCGGGAGTATACAATGAGCAGTTCTTC.